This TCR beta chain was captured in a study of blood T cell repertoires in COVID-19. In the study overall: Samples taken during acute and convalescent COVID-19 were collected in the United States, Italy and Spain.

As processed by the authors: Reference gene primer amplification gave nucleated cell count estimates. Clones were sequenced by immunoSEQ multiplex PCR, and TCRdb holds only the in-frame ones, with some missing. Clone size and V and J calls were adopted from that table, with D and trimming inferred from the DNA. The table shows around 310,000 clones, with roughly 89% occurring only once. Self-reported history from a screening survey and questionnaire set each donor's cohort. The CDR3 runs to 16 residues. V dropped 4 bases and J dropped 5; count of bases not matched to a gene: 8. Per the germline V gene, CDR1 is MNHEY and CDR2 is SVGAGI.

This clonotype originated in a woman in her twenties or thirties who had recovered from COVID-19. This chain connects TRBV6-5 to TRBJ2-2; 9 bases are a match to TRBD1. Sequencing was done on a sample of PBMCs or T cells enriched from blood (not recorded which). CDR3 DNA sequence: TGTGCCAGCAGTTCCGGGACAGGGCTCGTAACCGGGGAGCTGTTTTTT. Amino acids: CASSSGTGLVTGELFF.